The present T cell receptor (beta chain) was sequenced within a study of vaccination and CD4 T cells after COVID-19. Study context: Overlapping spike pools from SARS-CoV-2 and HCoV-NL63, HCoV-OC43 and HCoV-229E served as culture stimuli. Control cultures were supplied with a CEFX pool, an HIV-1 Nef pool, or no peptide at all.

To note about this clonotype: Its matching antigen is unknown.

Points from the study as a whole: It was found that, in convalescent patients, 304 of 307 vaccine-specific clones were spike mono-reactive.

This sample's treatment: approximately 11-day PBMC culture with coronavirus spike peptide pools or control peptides (ViraFEST assay). Trimming left V 1 base short and J 4 bases short, with 11 bases between. The CDR3 runs to 15 residues. Germline loops: CDR1 SGHTA, CDR2 FQGNSA. Cultured CD4+ T cell DNA was sequenced using the Oncomine TCR Beta short-read assay. TCRdb reanalysed the PCR reads using MiXCR and keeps one entry per CDR3 protein. The sample includes around 13,000 distinct CDR3 sequences, less than 30% seen only once; the top ten take around 29%. The clonotype comes from a human donor who received a COVID-19 vaccine. The starting material was CD4+ T cells from blood, cultured in vitro, obtained before SARS-CoV-2 vaccination. This chain connects TRBV7-2 to TRBJ2-1; D may match TRBD1 or TRBD2 (6 bases each). The CDR3 reads CASSLDTGAYNEQFF. DNA for the CDR3: TGTGCCAGCAGCTTAGACACGGGGGCATACAATGAGCAGTTCTTC. Full variable domain (missing parts from reference TRBV7-2 and TRBJ2-1): GAGVSQSPSNKVTEKGKDVELRCDPISGHTALYWYRQSLGQGLEFLIYFQGNSAPDKSGLPSDRFSAERTGGSVSTLTIQRTQQEDSAVYLCASSLDTGAYNEQFFGPGTRLTVL.